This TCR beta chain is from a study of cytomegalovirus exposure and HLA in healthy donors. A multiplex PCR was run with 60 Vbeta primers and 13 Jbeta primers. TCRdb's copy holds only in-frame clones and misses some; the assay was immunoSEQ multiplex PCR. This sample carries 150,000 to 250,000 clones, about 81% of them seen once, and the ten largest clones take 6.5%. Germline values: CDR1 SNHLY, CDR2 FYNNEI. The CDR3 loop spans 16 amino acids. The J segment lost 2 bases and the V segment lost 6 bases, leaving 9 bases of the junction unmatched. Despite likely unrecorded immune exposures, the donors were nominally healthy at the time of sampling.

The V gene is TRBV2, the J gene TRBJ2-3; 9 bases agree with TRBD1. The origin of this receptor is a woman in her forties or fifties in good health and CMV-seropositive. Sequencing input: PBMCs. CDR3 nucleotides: TGTGCCAGCAGGAAGGGGACAGGGTTCCTCACAGATACGCAGTATTTT. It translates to CASRKGTGFLTDTQYF.